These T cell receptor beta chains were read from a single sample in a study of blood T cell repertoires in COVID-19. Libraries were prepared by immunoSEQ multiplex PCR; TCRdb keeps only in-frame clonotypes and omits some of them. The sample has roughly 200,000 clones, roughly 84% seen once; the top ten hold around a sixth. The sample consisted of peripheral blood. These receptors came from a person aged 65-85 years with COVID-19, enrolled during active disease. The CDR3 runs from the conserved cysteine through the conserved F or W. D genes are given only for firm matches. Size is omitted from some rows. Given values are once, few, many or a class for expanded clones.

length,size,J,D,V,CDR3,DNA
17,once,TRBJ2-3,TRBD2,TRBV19,CASSRPGLAKITDTQYF,TGTGCCAGTAGCAGACCGGGACTAGCGAAAATCACAGATACGCAGTATTTT
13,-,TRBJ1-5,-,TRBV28,CASRTGVEQPQHF,TGTGCCAGCAGAACGGGGGTGGAGCAGCCCCAGCATTTT
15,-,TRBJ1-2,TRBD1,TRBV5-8,CASSQTTGTFYGYTF,TGTGCCAGCAGTCAAACGACAGGGACCTTCTATGGCTACACCTTC
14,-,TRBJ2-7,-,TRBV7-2,CASSLGGGAYEQYF,TGTGCCAGCAGCTTAGGTGGAGGGGCCTACGAGCAGTACTTC
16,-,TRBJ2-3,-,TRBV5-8,CASSLVRGIRTDTQYF,TGTGCCAGCAGCTTGGTTAGGGGGATTAGGACAGATACGCAGTATTTT
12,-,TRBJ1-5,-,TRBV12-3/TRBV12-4,CASRQGLTPQHF,TGTGCCAGCAGACAGGGATTGACGCCCCAGCATTTT
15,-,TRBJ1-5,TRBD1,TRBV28,CASRAGTGGGQPQHF,TGTGCCAGCAGGGCGGGGACAGGTGGCGGTCAGCCCCAGCATTTT
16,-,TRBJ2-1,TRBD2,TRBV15,CATSGTSSGAYNEQFF,TGTGCCACCAGCGGCACCTCTAGCGGAGCCTACAATGAGCAGTTCTTC
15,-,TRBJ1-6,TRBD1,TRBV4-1,CASSDRAWYNSPLHF,TGCGCCAGCAGCGACAGGGCTTGGTATAATTCACCCCTCCACTTT
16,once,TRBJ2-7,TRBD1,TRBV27,CASSLDRDRGTYEQYF,TGTGCCAGCAGTTTAGACCGGGACAGGGGAACTTACGAGCAGTACTTC
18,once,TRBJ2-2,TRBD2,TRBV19,CASSAGAGGFANTGELFF,TGTGCCAGTAGTGCGGGGGCGGGAGGGTTCGCGAACACCGGGGAGCTGTTTTTT
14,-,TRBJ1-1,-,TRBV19,CASSIGTENTEAFF,TGTGCCAGTAGTATAGGGACAGAGAACACTGAAGCTTTCTTT
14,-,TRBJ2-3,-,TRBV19,CASSNTGDTDTQYF,TGTGCCAGTAGTAATACAGGCGACACAGATACGCAGTATTTT
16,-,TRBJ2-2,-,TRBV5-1,CASSLSSGANTGELFF,TGCGCCAGCAGCTTGTCGAGCGGAGCAAACACCGGGGAGCTGTTTTTT
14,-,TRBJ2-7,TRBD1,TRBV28,CASSSPGQSYEQYF,TGTGCCAGCAGTTCTCCGGGACAGTCCTACGAGCAGTACTTC
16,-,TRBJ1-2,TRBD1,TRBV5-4,CASSLDGGQGSGGYTF,TGTGCCAGCAGCTTGGATGGGGGACAGGGTAGTGGTGGCTACACCTTC
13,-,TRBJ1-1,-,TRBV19,CASSIAGYTEAFF,TGTGCCAGTAGTATAGCCGGTTACACTGAAGCTTTCTTT
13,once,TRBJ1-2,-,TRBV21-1,CASREQGIYGYTF,TGTGCCAGCAGAGAACAGGGGATCTATGGCTACACCTTC
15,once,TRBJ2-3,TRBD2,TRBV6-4,CASGGVNGCTDTQYF,TGTGCCAGCGGGGGGGTTAACGGATGCACAGATACGCAGTATTTT
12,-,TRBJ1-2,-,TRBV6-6,CASQGTLGGYTF,TGTGCCAGCCAGGGGACCCTGGGAGGCTACACCTTC
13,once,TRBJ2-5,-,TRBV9,CASSVGRRGTQYF,TGTGCCAGCAGCGTAGGGCGCCGGGGGACCCAGTACTTC
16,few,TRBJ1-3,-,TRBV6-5,CASSFGEGGAGNTIYF,TGTGCCAGCAGTTTCGGGGAGGGGGGCGCTGGAAACACCATATATTTT
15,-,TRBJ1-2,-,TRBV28,CASSPPSGVNYGYTF,TGTGCCAGCAGTCCCCCCAGTGGAGTTAACTATGGCTACACCTTC
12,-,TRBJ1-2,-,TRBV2,CASSGDSYGYTF,TGTGCCAGCTCGGGGGATAGCTATGGCTACACCTTC
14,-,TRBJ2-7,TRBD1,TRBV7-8,CASSWGTGGYEQYF,TGTGCCAGCAGCTGGGGGACAGGGGGGTACGAGCAGTACTTC
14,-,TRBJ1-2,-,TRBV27,CASSSLAGAMGYTF,TGTGCCAGCAGTTCCCTGGCGGGGGCGATGGGCTACACCTTC
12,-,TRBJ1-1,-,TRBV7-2,CASSIQGTEAFF,TGTGCCAGCAGCATACAGGGTACTGAAGCTTTCTTT